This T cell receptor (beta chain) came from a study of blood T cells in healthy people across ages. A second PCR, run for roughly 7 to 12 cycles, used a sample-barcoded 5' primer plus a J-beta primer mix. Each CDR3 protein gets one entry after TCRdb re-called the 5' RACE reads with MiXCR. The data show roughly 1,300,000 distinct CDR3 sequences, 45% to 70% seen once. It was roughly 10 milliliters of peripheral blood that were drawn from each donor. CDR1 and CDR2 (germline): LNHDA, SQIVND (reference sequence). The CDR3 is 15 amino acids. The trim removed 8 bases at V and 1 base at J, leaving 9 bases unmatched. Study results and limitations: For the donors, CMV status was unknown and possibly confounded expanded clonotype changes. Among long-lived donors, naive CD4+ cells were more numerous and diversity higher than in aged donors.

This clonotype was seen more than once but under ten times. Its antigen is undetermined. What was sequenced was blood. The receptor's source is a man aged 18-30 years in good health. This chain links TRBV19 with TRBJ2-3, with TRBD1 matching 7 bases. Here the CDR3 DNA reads TGTGCCAGTTGCGAGGGGGCGCAGGGCACAGATACGCAGTATTTT. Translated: CASCEGAQGTDTQYF.